This T cell receptor beta chain is from a study of blood T cell repertoires in COVID-19. About the study: Acute and convalescent COVID-19 specimens originated in the United States, Italy and Spain. T cells, B-cell-depleted T cells, or PBMCs provided the cDNA or gDNA that served as material.

V trimming: 4 bases; J trimming: 2 bases; junction bases outside the gene matches: 5. Germline V gives CDR1 SGHDN, CDR2 FVKESK. The length of the CDR3 is 15 residues. How the authors handled the data: From reference gene primer amplification, estimates of nucleated cell counts were derived. The table came from immunoSEQ multiplex PCR; TCRdb's copy has only in-frame clones and leaves some out. That table supplies the V and J calls and clone size; D and trimming were determined from the DNA. The data hold about 48,000 clones, with 90% observed a single time. This receptor was obtained from a man between 65 and 85 years old with acute or convalescent COVID-19. The sequencing sample was made of peripheral blood. This chain uses TRBV14 with TRBJ2-7, with 10 positions matching TRBD2. The CDR3 spells CASSRLAGATYEQYF. The DNA for the CDR3 is TGTGCCAGCAGCCGGCTAGCGGGGGCGACCTACGAGCAGTACTTC. Full variable domain (outside the CDR3, taken from reference TRBV14 and TRBJ2-7): EAGVTQFPSHSVIEKGQTVTLRCDPISGHDNLYWYRRVMGKEIKFLLHFVKESKQDESGMPNNRFLAERTGGTYSTLKVQPAELEDSGVYFCASSRLAGATYEQYFGPGTRLTVT.